Below, 21 T cell receptor beta chains from the same sample are listed, as sequenced in a study of cytomegalovirus exposure and HLA in healthy donors (dated by TCRdb to between 2016 and 2019). The method was the immunoSEQ multiplex PCR assay. For the multiplex PCR, a mixture combining 60 forward primers for TCR Vbeta segments and 13 reverse primers for TCR Jbeta segments was used. TCRdb took over this immuneACCESS table, retaining in-frame rearrangements with V and J assigned. Such tables are incomplete; in checked studies, under half of the missing clones stem from an unresolved V gene, and the remainder is unexplained. Within this sample are around 170,000 clones, with over 75% of them counted one time only. The ten largest account for 2% to 2.5% of the sample. The sequencing sample was made of PBMCs. Receptor source: a man aged 55 to 70 in good health and CMV-seronegative.

The chain employs TRBV11-2 and TRBJ2-7; 10 bases fit TRBD1. The ends lost 3 bases at V and 6 bases at J; junction bases unmatched: 2. This CDR3 region has 13 residues. The V gene's germline CDR1 is SGHAT and CDR2 FQNNGV. The CDR3 DNA follows: TGTGCCAGCAGCTTTGACAGGGGGCGCGAGCAGTACTTC. Protein sequence: CASSFDRGREQYF.

The V and J genes are TRBV2 and TRBJ2-6, with no clear D. CDR3 length: 14 amino acids. V was shortened by 5 bases and J by 0 bases, with 5 bases between the two germline ends. Germline loops: CDR1 SNHLY, CDR2 FYNNEI. The CDR3 nucleotides read TGTGCCAGCAGTTCGTACTCTGGGGCCAACGTCCTGACTTTC. As protein: CASSSYSGANVLTF. Drawing the rest from reference TRBV2 and TRBJ2-6, the complete variable domain is EPEVTQTPSHQVTQMGQEVILRCVPISNHLYFYWYRQILGQKVEFLVSFYNNEISEKSEIFDDQFSVERPDGSNFTLKIRSTKLEDSAMYFCASSSYSGANVLTFGAGSRLTVL.

This clone was detected only once. CDR3 sequence (DNA): TGTGCCAGCAGCTATGTGACAGGGATGGCCGGGGAGCTGTTTTTT. This codes for CASSYVTGMAGELFF. V and J are TRBV7-6 and TRBJ2-2, with 7 bases lining up with TRBD1. V was pared by 4 bases and J by 6 bases, with 8 bases of the junction left unmatched. In germline, CDR1 is SGHVS, CDR2 FNYEAQ. The CDR3 is 15 amino acids.

This chain uses TRBV7-8 with TRBJ1-2; a possible D gene is TRBD1 (6 bases). Looked up from germline, CDR1 is SGHVS and CDR2 is FQNEAQ. CDR3 length equals 12 residues. The germline V and J ends were trimmed by 6 bases and 5 bases, with 10 bases remaining between them. The CDR3 reads CASSSTGYGYTF. CDR3 DNA sequence: TGTGCCAGCAGTTCGACAGGATATGGCTACACCTTC.

The chain links TRBV19 to TRBJ2-7, with D possibly being TRBD2 (5 bases). The germline CDR1 and CDR2 sequences are LNHDA and SQIVND (reference sequence). Deletions cut 4 bases from V and 3 bases from J, with 13 bases between. CDR3 length equals 14 residues. The CDR3 sequence: CASSRIGLLYEQYF. The CDR3 nucleotides read TGTGCCAGTAGTAGGATCGGACTTCTCTACGAGCAGTACTTC.

This clone is a singleton in its sample. This chain uses TRBV11-1 with TRBJ2-1, with D perhaps TRBD1 (6 bases). Per germline, CDR1 SGHAT and CDR2 FQDESV (reference sequence). V was trimmed by 4 bases and J by 4 bases, leaving 20 bases between them. The CDR3 is 17 residues long. CDR3 protein: CASSSHTQGTFYNEQFF. The CDR3 coding sequence is TGTGCCAGCAGCTCACATACACAGGGCACTTTTTACAATGAGCAGTTCTTC.

This clone has a single count. The chain employs TRBV6-1 and TRBJ1-5, with a possible D match to TRBD1 (6 bases). In germline, CDR1 is MNHNS, CDR2 SASEGT. This CDR3 has 15 amino acids. V was shortened by 6 bases and J by 0 bases, with 12 bases between the two germline ends. CDR3 sequence: CASREDRYSNQPQHF. DNA for the CDR3: TGTGCCAGCAGGGAGGACAGATATAGCAATCAGCCCCAGCATTTT.

V is TRBV7-2 and J is TRBJ1-5, with TRBD1 as a possible D gene (6 bases). Trimming cost V 4 bases and J 4 bases, with 11 bases left between them. This CDR3 region has 14 residues. Per the germline V gene, CDR1 is SGHTA and CDR2 is FQGNSA. CDR3 sequence (DNA): TGTGCCAGCAGCTCTACAGGGCAAAATCAGCCCCAGCATTTT. It encodes CASSSTGQNQPQHF.

This sequence joins TRBV6-5 and TRBJ2-7; 10 nucleotides match TRBD2. CDR3 length equals 15 residues. Trimming at V came to 3 bases and at J to 6 bases, leaving 8 bases not matched to a gene. Germline CDR1 MNHEY, CDR2 SVGAGI. The CDR3, as DNA: TGTGCCAGCAGTTATTTAAGCGGGGGGGCAACCGAGCAGTACTTC. Its protein is CASSYLSGGATEQYF.

This clone turned up a few times. This rearrangement joins TRBV11-2 to TRBJ2-1, with 11 bases identical to TRBD2. The CDR3 totals 17 residues. With V trimmed by 2 bases and J by 4 bases, 7 bases remained unmatched. Germline V gives CDR1 SGHAT, CDR2 FQNNGV. The CDR3 coding sequence is TGTGCCAGCAGCTTATTTGGTGGGACTAGCGGTTACAATGAGCAGTTCTTC. Translated: CASSLFGGTSGYNEQFF.

This clone was detected only a few times. The chain joins TRBV5-1 to TRBJ2-1; D remains ambiguous. V lost 1 base and J 6 bases, leaving 5 bases between the germline ends. The CDR3 is made up of 12 amino acids. Germline V gives CDR1 SGHRS, CDR2 YFSETQ. This CDR3 is CASSLPSNEQFF. The CDR3 nucleotides read TGCGCCAGCAGCTTGCCGTCCAATGAGCAGTTCTTC.

About this clone itself: Sequence at one end of the junction differs from germline and may be a read error. The chain combines TRBV6-5 with TRBJ1-2, with D unclear. Germline V CDR1 and CDR2: MNHEY, SVGAGI. The CDR3 has 15 amino acids. Here the CDR3 DNA reads TGTGCCAGCAGTTACAGGGCAGAGCGGTTCTATGGCTACCCCTTC. It specifies CASSYRAERFYGYPF.

The rearrangement links TRBV5-1 to TRBJ2-7; TRBD1 matches at 8 bases. The CDR3 contains 16 residues. Germline lookup yields CDR1 SGHRS and CDR2 YFSETQ. With V trimmed by 4 bases and J by 2 bases, 11 bases remained unmatched. This CDR3 is CASSLVGQVPTYEQYF. CDR3 in DNA: TGCGCCAGCAGCCTAGTGGGACAGGTACCCACCTACGAGCAGTACTTC.

The chain employs TRBV2 and TRBJ2-2; 9 bases line up with TRBD1. V gave up 4 bases and J gave up 5 bases; unmatched junction bases: 8. Germline lookup yields CDR1 SNHLY and CDR2 FYNNEI. The CDR3 has 16 amino acids. The CDR3: CASSAGQGRITGELFF. In DNA, the CDR3 is TGTGCCAGCAGTGCCGGACAGGGGAGGATAACCGGGGAGCTGTTTTTT.

V gene TRBV28 combines with J gene TRBJ2-3, with 8 bases aligning to TRBD2. Trimming at V came to 5 bases and at J to 1 base, leaving 8 bases not matched to a gene. Germline values: CDR1 MDHEN, CDR2 SYDVKM. The length of the CDR3 is 16 residues. The CDR3 spells CASSQREGWGTDTQYF. CDR3 DNA sequence: TGTGCCAGCAGTCAACGGGAGGGATGGGGCACAGATACGCAGTATTTT.

The CDR3 DNA is TGCAGCGCGGGAGCGGGAGTCCTGGATACGCAGTATTTT. Its translation: CSAGAGVLDTQYF. The chain is built from TRBV29-1 and TRBJ2-3, with 8 bases fitting TRBD2. The trim removed 7 bases at V and 6 bases at J, leaving 9 bases unmatched. Germline V gene data show CDR1 as SQVTM and CDR2 as ANQGSEA. CDR3 length: 13 amino acids.

The chain recombines TRBV7-6 with TRBJ2-7; D perhaps matches TRBD2 (5 bases). Germline assignment: CDR1 SGHVS and CDR2 FNYEAQ. The CDR3 has 12 amino acids. The V and J ends lost 5 bases and 7 bases respectively, with 12 bases between them. The CDR3 is CASSPSRLEQYF. The CDR3, as DNA: TGTGCCAGCAGCCCAAGCAGACTAGAGCAGTACTTC.

This clone has just one count. J is TRBJ2-6 and V is TRBV10-3, with 7 bases fitting TRBD1. From germline, CDR1 is ENHRY and CDR2 SYGVKD. After removal of 1 base from V and 0 bases from J, the junction contained 9 bases not matched to a gene. This CDR3 comprises 19 residues. CDR3 residues: CAISEFPRDSRSGANVLTF. CDR3 nucleotides: TGTGCCATCAGTGAGTTCCCCCGGGACAGCCGCTCTGGGGCCAACGTCCTGACTTTC.

This clone turned up a few times. The genes are TRBV4-1 and TRBJ2-3; 9 nucleotides match TRBD2. Germline trimming cut 4 bases from V and 0 bases from J; bases unmatched to any gene: 5. The germline CDR1 and CDR2 sequences are MGHRA and YSYEKL. This CDR3 has 16 amino acids. CDR3 loop: CASSPGLATSTDTQYF. The CDR3 coding sequence is TGCGCCAGCAGCCCCGGACTAGCGACCAGCACAGATACGCAGTATTTT.

The chain carries TRBV27 and TRBJ1-4, with 10 bases matching TRBD1. In germline, CDR1 is MNHEY, CDR2 SMNVEV (reference sequence). The V segment lost 5 bases and the J segment 5 bases; nucleotides outside the gene matches: 5. The CDR3 is 15 residues long. The CDR3 here is CASSTRTGGNEKLFF. In nucleotides, the CDR3 is TGTGCCAGCAGTACCCGGACAGGGGGGAATGAAAAACTGTTTTTT.

To note about this clone: This CDR3 is also generated by other DNA sequences in the sample. The chain combines TRBV5-1 with TRBJ2-7; TRBD2 matches 12 bases. CDR1 and CDR2 from the germline V gene are SGHRS and YFSETQ. J was trimmed by 5 bases and V by 4 bases; bases with no gene match: 4. This CDR3 is 14 amino acids long. The DNA of the CDR3 is TGCGCCAGCAGCCTAGCGGGAGGGCCGGACGAGCAGTACTTC. Amino acid sequence: CASSLAGGPDEQYF.